Listed below are T cell receptor beta chains from one sample, sequenced in a study of identical twins. TCRdb recomputed calls from the 5' RACE reads with MiXCR, one row per CDR3 protein. The sample lists hundreds of thousands of distinct CDR3 sequences; around an eighth were seen once. This sample also appeared in a second study, on yellow fever vaccine responses in identical twins.

Sequencing used PBMCs. These receptor sequences come from a woman between 18 and 30 years old in good health. CDR3s leave out the opening cysteine and the closing phenylalanine or tryptophan. The order of the fields is V gene, D gene, J gene, CDR3 protein. A D gene is named only where the DNA matches it firmly.

TRBV7-2	NA	TRBJ2-3	ASSLGLPGYTQY
TRBV15	NA	TRBJ2-2	ATTHGESNTGELF
TRBV20-1	NA	TRBJ1-1	SASVPTLAGDGSF
TRBV28	NA	TRBJ2-3	ASRGEGSVTDTQY
TRBV11-3	TRBD1	TRBJ1-1	ASSLEQGAVAAF
TRBV27	NA	TRBJ2-5	ASSFARGMKETQY
TRBV11-1	NA	TRBJ2-3	ASSTPGMGRGETDTQY
TRBV6-2/TRBV6-3	TRBD2	TRBJ2-1	ASRTYQGLAGYNEQF
TRBV19	TRBD1	TRBJ1-1	ASSISTGSGTEAF
TRBV15	NA	TRBJ2-7	ATSRDREHRYEQY
TRBV20-1	TRBD2	TRBJ2-7	SARKASGSYFSIEQY
TRBV10-3	NA	TRBJ2-7	ATASGETYEQY
TRBV4-1	NA	TRBJ2-1	ASSQVYGESPYNEQF
TRBV2	TRBD1	TRBJ1-4	ASRDPETGNEKLF
TRBV6-1	NA	TRBJ2-3	ASSETQGTDTQY
TRBV7-8	NA	TRBJ1-5	ASSFGGDQPQH
TRBV4-1	TRBD1	TRBJ2-5	ASSQDAPPGGTQY
TRBV7-9	NA	TRBJ1-1	ASSPPIGNTEAF
TRBV11-2	NA	TRBJ2-1	ASSLDALARSEQF
TRBV20-1	TRBD1	TRBJ1-1	SATQIDRGTEAF
TRBV4-1	NA	TRBJ2-5	ASSQEAARQETQY
TRBV10-3	NA	TRBJ1-1	AIRRAEQMNTEAF
TRBV20-1	TRBD1	TRBJ1-1	SASDSGGALSGTEAF
TRBV2	NA	TRBJ1-6	ASSASGNYNSPLH
TRBV2	NA	TRBJ1-1	ASRGEMNTEAF
TRBV6-4	TRBD2	TRBJ2-2	ASSKSGGANTGELF
TRBV7-1	NA	TRBJ2-1	ASSSGLRQPISYNEQF
TRBV7-9	NA	TRBJ1-5	ASSLGGTVQPQH
TRBV10-2	NA	TRBJ2-6	ASSALGTAGANVLT
TRBV2	NA	TRBJ2-1	ASTLTGEQF
TRBV7-6	TRBD2	TRBJ2-3	ASSFQGRGPDTQY
TRBV4-1	NA	TRBJ1-1	ASSPGEVATEAF
TRBV5-1	TRBD2	TRBJ2-3	ASSLELAGRADTQY
TRBV21-1	NA	TRBJ2-2	ASSNDRGTGELF
TRBV2	NA	TRBJ1-5	ASMDPRGGPQH
TRBV12-3/TRBV12-4	TRBD1	TRBJ1-1	ASIPDRVRTEAF
TRBV25-1	TRBD1	TRBJ1-4	ASSAGTGTELF
TRBV10-3	NA	TRBJ2-6	AISEPKADSSGANVLT
TRBV20-1	TRBD1	TRBJ1-4	SARDREKLF
TRBV18	NA	TRBJ2-7	ASSHGDPSYEQY
TRBV12-3/TRBV12-4	NA	TRBJ2-2	ASSLADRDFGAGELF
TRBV7-2	NA	TRBJ2-1	ASSLAGASGSYNEQF
TRBV20-1	NA	TRBJ2-7	SARDPRGSYEQY
TRBV10-3	TRBD1	TRBJ2-2	AITGQGAVGELF
TRBV7-8	TRBD2	TRBJ2-2	ASSYRGTSGNNGFAGELF
TRBV20-1	TRBD2	TRBJ2-5	SASTELAGGTQY
TRBV12-3/TRBV12-4	NA	TRBJ1-5	ASSFNGQGGPQH